This T cell receptor (beta chain) was profiled in a study of human T cells and chemical hapten exposure. Germline V gene lookup returns CDR1 SGDLS and CDR2 YYNGEE. With 0 bases removed from V and 2 bases from J, the gap between germline ends came to 7 bases. The CDR3 loop spans 14 amino acids. TCRdb re-derived calls from the 5' RACE reads in MiXCR, one entry per CDR3 protein. Here the sample spans about 140,000 distinct CDR3 sequences, about 4.3% being singletons. Researchers extracted total RNA from unfractionated whole blood. This clonotype was detected many times. The clonotype was recovered from a female donor in good health. The chain carries TRBV9 and TRBJ2-3; D is undetermined. The CDR3: CASSVDFYTDTQYF. The CDR3, as DNA: TGTGCCAGCAGCGTAGACTTTTACACAGATACGCAGTATTTT.